This T cell receptor beta chain was identified during a study of post-analysis software for immune sequencing data. Study-wide context: Recorded subtypes: relapsing-remitting, secondary progressive, progressive-relapsing; some patients unannotated.

Study results and caveats: Multiple sclerosis patients showed significantly lower normalized Chao1 diversity than controls did. TRBV5-6, TRBV5-1 and TRBV20-1 belonged to a set of about five TRBV segments that were more frequent in patients than controls. Strong same-batch co-clustering of samples appeared with F measure clustering.

As concerns this clonotype: Its antigen is undetermined.

V lost 7 bases to trimming and J lost 5 bases; unmatched junction nucleotides: 11. The CDR3 contains 16 residues. Per the germline V gene, CDR1 is SQVTM and CDR2 is ANQGSEA. Each TCR beta cDNA library carried unique molecular identifiers. About 540,000 cDNA molecules were obtained from about 0.98 to 11 million T cells. TCRdb re-called the PCR reads through MiXCR, storing one row per CDR3 protein. The data show about 820,000 distinct CDR3 sequences, approximately 53% seen once. The source material was blood. The origin of this receptor is a girl between 5 and 17 years old with multiple sclerosis. This sequence joins TRBV29-1 and TRBJ2-1; 13 bases map to TRBD2. CDR3 nucleotides: TGCAGCGCCCACGGACTAGCGGGAGACTTTAACAATGAGCAGTTCTTC. Amino acid sequence: CSAHGLAGDFNNEQFF.